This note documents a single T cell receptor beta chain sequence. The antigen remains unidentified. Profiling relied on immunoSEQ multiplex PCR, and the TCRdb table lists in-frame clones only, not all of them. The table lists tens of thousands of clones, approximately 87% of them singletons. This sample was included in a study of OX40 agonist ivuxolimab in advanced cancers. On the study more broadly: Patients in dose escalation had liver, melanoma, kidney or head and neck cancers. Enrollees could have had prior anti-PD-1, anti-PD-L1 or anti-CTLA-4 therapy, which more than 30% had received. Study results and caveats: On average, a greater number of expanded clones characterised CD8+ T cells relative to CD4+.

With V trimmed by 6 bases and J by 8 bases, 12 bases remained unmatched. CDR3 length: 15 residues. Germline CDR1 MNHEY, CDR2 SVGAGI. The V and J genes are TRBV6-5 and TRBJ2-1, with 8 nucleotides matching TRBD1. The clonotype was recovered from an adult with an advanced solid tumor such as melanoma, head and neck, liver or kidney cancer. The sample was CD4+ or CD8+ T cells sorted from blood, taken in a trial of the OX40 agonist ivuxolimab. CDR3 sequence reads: CASRLRDRLSDEQFF. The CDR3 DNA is TGTGCCAGCAGGTTACGGGACAGGTTGTCGGATGAGCAGTTCTTC.